The TCR beta chain described here comes from a study of T cells expressing NK-cell markers. This CDR3 contains 14 residues. The V gene's germline CDR1 is SGDLS and CDR2 YYNGEE. TCRdb re-called the 5' RACE reads and catalogs CDR3 proteins one per entry, DNA excluded. The sample includes about half a million distinct CDR3 sequences. The TCR comes from a woman aged 45-59 years in good health. Sequencing was done on a sample of blood T cells: a sorted CD56 or NKG2C T cell subset, CD4+ or CD8+ T cells, or bulk PBMC T cells (not recorded which). The rearrangement uses TRBV9 and TRBJ2-7; TCRdb selects TRBD2, and the lack of DNA leaves this call unchecked. This chain's CDR3 is CASSVEAGSYEQYF.